Shown below are 21 T cell receptor beta chains from a single sample sequenced in a study of T-cell memory formation after mild COVID-19. TCRdb processed the 5' RACE reads anew with MiXCR; each CDR3 protein has one entry. This repertoire shows around 130,000 distinct CDR3 sequences, about a sixth found once; its top ten account for more than 11%. Sequenced sample: PBMCs or a T cell subset sorted from them (not recorded which). The receptors were gathered from an adult woman who had mild COVID-19 (a few samples of this study predate the infection). Cell type and time point are not known.

The rearrangement links TRBV29-1 to TRBJ1-1; D ambiguous. CDR1 SQVTM and CDR2 ANQGSEA come from the germline V gene. This CDR3 is built from 16 residues. V was trimmed by 0 bases and J by 0 bases, leaving 14 bases between them. The chain's CDR3 is CSVEDPVRRMNTEAFF. Here the CDR3 DNA reads TGCAGCGTTGAAGACCCGGTCCGGCGCATGAACACTGAAGCTTTCTTT.

This clonotype has just a few counts. The rearrangement links TRBV25-1 to TRBJ1-1, with D tentatively TRBD1 (5 bases). Germline V gives CDR1 MGHDK, CDR2 SYGVNS. V was trimmed by 3 bases and J by 5 bases, leaving 13 bases between them. This CDR3 spans 14 amino acids. CDR3 in DNA: TGTGCCAGCAGTGACAGGGATGTTGAAACTGAAGCTTTCTTT. Its protein is CASSDRDVETEAFF. The whole variable domain, filled in from reference TRBV25-1 and TRBJ1-1, reads EADIYQTPRYLVIGTGKKITLECSQTMGHDKMYWYQQDPGMELHLIHYSYGVNSTEKGDLSSESTVSRIRTEHFPLTLESARPSHTSQYLCASSDRDVETEAFFGQGTRLTVV.

This clonotype was seen more than once but under ten times. V usage is TRBV24-1 and J usage is TRBJ2-7; 7 bases map to TRBD1. Germline V lookup: CDR1 KGHDR, CDR2 SFDVKD. The CDR3 totals 13 residues. V was pared by 5 bases and J by 2 bases, with 2 bases of the junction left unmatched. CDR3 bases: TGTGCCACCAGTGGGACAGGCACCTACGAGCAGTACTTC. Encoded protein: CATSGTGTYEQYF.

In its sample, this clonotype was seen a few times. This sequence joins TRBV20-1 and TRBJ2-2; 10 bases match TRBD2. Per the germline V gene, CDR1 is DFQATT and CDR2 is SNEGSKA (reference sequence). This CDR3 has 16 residues. With V trimmed by 1 base and J by 6 bases, 8 bases remained unmatched. CDR3: CSARASLSGRAGELFF. The CDR3 DNA reads as TGCAGTGCTAGAGCCTCCCTGAGCGGGAGGGCCGGGGAGCTGTTTTTT.

V and J are TRBV2 and TRBJ2-5; 8 bases line up with TRBD2. Germline V gene data show CDR1 as SNHLY and CDR2 as FYNNEI. The CDR3 has 15 residues. The ends lost 6 bases at V and 0 bases at J; junction bases unmatched: 6. The CDR3 loop is CASRRLATDQETQYF. The CDR3 region has the DNA TGTGCCAGCAGGAGACTAGCGACCGACCAAGAGACCCAGTACTTC. The full variable domain, its missing parts supplied by reference TRBV2 and TRBJ2-5, is EPEVTQTPSHQVTQMGQEVILRCVPISNHLYFYWYRQILGQKVEFLVSFYNNEISEKSEIFDDQFSVERPDGSNFTLKIRSTKLEDSAMYFCASRRLATDQETQYFGPGTRLLVL.

This clonotype was seen at least ten times. Written as DNA, the CDR3 is TGCAGTGCTAGAGAGTCGGAGTCCTACGAGCAGTACTTC. Translating it yields CSARESESYEQYF. J is TRBJ2-7 and V is TRBV20-1; D gene uncertain. From germline, CDR1 is DFQATT and CDR2 SNEGSKA (reference sequence). The CDR3 has 13 amino acids. Trimming took 0 bases from V and 1 from J, leaving 7 bases between them.

This clonotype was observed a handful of times. This sequence joins TRBV7-9 and TRBJ2-5, with a weak D call TRBD2 (6 bases). The CDR3 runs to 15 residues. V lost 5 bases and J 2 bases, leaving 15 bases between the germline ends. Germline CDR1 is SEHNR and CDR2 is FQNEAQ (reference sequence). The DNA of the CDR3 is TGTGCCAGCAGCGCCTGGGACGGGGGTCAAGAGACCCAGTACTTC. This gives the protein CASSAWDGGQETQYF.

This clonotype was found many times. In DNA form, the CDR3 reads TGCGCCAGCAGCTTTACCCCGGACGGTAGCTCCTACGAGCAGTACTTC. The encoded protein is CASSFTPDGSSYEQYF. The V call is TRBV5-1, the J call TRBJ2-7; D is ambiguous. CDR1 and CDR2 (germline): SGHRS, YFSETQ. The V and J ends lost 2 bases and 0 bases respectively, with 15 bases between them. This CDR3 is 16 amino acids long. Combining the CDR3 with reference TRBV5-1 and TRBJ2-7 gives the whole variable domain KAGVTQTPRYLIKTRGQQVTLSCSPISGHRSVSWYQQTPGQGLQFLFEYFSETQRNKGNFPGRFSGRQFSNSRSEMNVSTLELGDSALYLCASSFTPDGSSYEQYFGPGTRLTVT.

This clonotype was observed a handful of times. This sequence joins TRBV7-8 and TRBJ2-2; 12 nucleotides align to TRBD2. Trimming removed 6 bases from V and 5 bases from J; junction bases left unmatched: 7. The CDR3 loop spans 16 amino acids. Germline values: CDR1 SGHVS, CDR2 FQNEAQ. The CDR3 DNA reads TGTGCCAGCAGTCCACTAGCGGGGGGTGGTACCGGGGAGCTGTTTTTT. Translated, it gives CASSPLAGGGTGELFF.

This chain connects TRBV10-3 to TRBJ1-3; D unresolved. The V gene's germline CDR1 is ENHRY and CDR2 SYGVKD. The CDR3 totals 15 residues. V was pared by 0 bases and J by 0 bases, with 6 bases between. Here the CDR3 reads CAISESPGSGNTIYF. The DNA of the CDR3 is TGTGCCATCAGTGAGTCGCCGGGCTCTGGAAACACCATATATTTT.

The chain links TRBV6-6 to TRBJ2-1, with 9 positions matching TRBD2. V dropped 2 bases and J dropped 2; count of bases not matched to a gene: 4. CDR1 is MNHNY and CDR2 is SVGAGI in the germline V gene (reference sequence). This CDR3 has 16 amino acids. This chain's CDR3 is CASSYGGRAPYNEQFF. In DNA, the CDR3 is TGTGCCAGCAGTTACGGCGGGAGGGCCCCCTACAATGAGCAGTTCTTC.

The rearrangement joins TRBV5-1 to TRBJ2-7; D may correspond to TRBD1 or TRBD2 (6 bases each). V lost 0 bases and J 4 bases, leaving 14 bases between the germline ends. The CDR3 sequence is 15 residues long. Per germline, CDR1 SGHRS and CDR2 YFSETQ. The CDR3 loop is CASSLAQGGGYEQYF. The CDR3 DNA follows: TGCGCCAGCAGCTTGGCACAGGGCGGAGGGTACGAGCAGTACTTC.

This clonotype was seen more than once but under ten times. This chain links TRBV12-3 or TRBV12-4 with TRBJ2-2; 8 bases line up with TRBD1. After removal of 5 bases from V and 2 bases from J, the junction contained 7 bases not matched to a gene. This CDR3 has 16 residues. The CDR3 region is CASSDVGTGNTGELFF. Here the CDR3 DNA reads TGTGCCAGCAGTGATGTCGGGACAGGCAACACCGGGGAGCTGTTTTTT.

In this sample, this clonotype turned up a few times. This chain joins TRBV3-1 and TRBJ2-1; D call uncertain. This CDR3 is built from 14 residues. Trimming took 0 bases from V and 5 from J, leaving 8 bases between them. Germline V gives CDR1 LGHDT, CDR2 YNNKEL (reference sequence). Here the CDR3 reads CASSQDRIDNEQFF. The DNA for the CDR3 is TGTGCCAGCAGCCAAGATAGAATCGACAATGAGCAGTTCTTC.

The chain is built from TRBV3-1 and TRBJ2-7, with TRBD1 matching 8 bases. The J segment lost 3 bases and the V segment lost 1 base, leaving 5 bases of the junction unmatched. The CDR3 spans 15 residues. CDR1 is LGHDT and CDR2 is YNNKEL in the germline V gene (reference sequence). The CDR3: CASSQVRTGNYEQYF. CDR3 in DNA: TGTGCCAGCAGCCAAGTTCGGACAGGGAACTACGAGCAGTACTTC.

This clonotype was seen only a few times. The rearrangement joins TRBV7-2 to TRBJ2-7; 8 bases line up with TRBD1. CDR1 and CDR2 from the germline V gene are SGHTA and FQGNSA. V lost 2 bases and J lost 5; bases outside the gene matches: 8. The CDR3 totals 15 residues. The CDR3 DNA sequence: TGTGCCAGCAGCTTATGGGGACAGGCGGGCCACGAGCAGTACTTC. Amino acid sequence: CASSLWGQAGHEQYF.

This sequence joins TRBV12-3 or TRBV12-4 and TRBJ2-3; D is unresolved. This CDR3 is 13 amino acids long. V lost 9 bases and J lost 0, with 10 bases in between. This chain's CDR3 is CASEAPSTDTQYF. CDR3 in DNA: TGTGCCAGTGAGGCCCCTAGCACAGATACGCAGTATTTT.

This clonotype was seen repeatedly, ten times or more. The V gene is TRBV5-1, the J gene TRBJ2-1; D may be TRBD1 or TRBD2 (5 bases each). The CDR3 is made up of 19 amino acids. Trimming stripped 1 base from V and 0 bases from J, with 20 bases between. CDR1 is SGHRS and CDR2 is YFSETQ in the germline V gene. This CDR3 is CASSLWGTAGTVSYNEQFF. Written as DNA, the CDR3 is TGCGCCAGCAGCTTGTGGGGGACCGCGGGCACTGTCTCCTACAATGAGCAGTTCTTC. The entire variable domain, with the rest obtained from reference TRBV5-1 and TRBJ2-1, is as follows: KAGVTQTPRYLIKTRGQQVTLSCSPISGHRSVSWYQQTPGQGLQFLFEYFSETQRNKGNFPGRFSGRQFSNSRSEMNVSTLELGDSALYLCASSLWGTAGTVSYNEQFFGPGTRLTVL.

The genes are TRBV9 and TRBJ2-1; 10 nucleotides agree with TRBD2. V lost 6 bases and J lost 3; bases outside the gene matches: 6. CDR3 length: 15 amino acids. The germline CDR1 and CDR2 sequences are SGDLS and YYNGEE. CDR3 sequence: CASTPSGGLYNEQFF. As DNA, the CDR3 is TGTGCCAGCACTCCTAGCGGGGGCCTCTACAATGAGCAGTTCTTC.

The table lists this clonotype with a few counts. The V call is TRBV27, the J call TRBJ2-7; TRBD1 aligns across 9 bases. CDR3 length: 14 residues. Germline lookup yields CDR1 MNHEY and CDR2 SMNVEV (reference sequence). The trim removed 5 bases at V and 3 bases at J, leaving 5 bases unmatched. The CDR3 spells CASSAPGQGYEQYF. CDR3 coding DNA: TGTGCCAGCAGTGCCCCGGGACAGGGCTACGAGCAGTACTTC.

The J gene is TRBJ2-7, the V gene TRBV5-1; D gene ambiguous. Germline values: CDR1 SGHRS, CDR2 YFSETQ. This CDR3 spans 15 amino acids. V gave up 0 bases and J gave up 0 bases, with 10 bases separating them. The CDR3 DNA sequence: TGCGCCAGCAGCTTGGCCGTTATCCCCTCCTACGAGCAGTACTTC. It specifies CASSLAVIPSYEQYF.